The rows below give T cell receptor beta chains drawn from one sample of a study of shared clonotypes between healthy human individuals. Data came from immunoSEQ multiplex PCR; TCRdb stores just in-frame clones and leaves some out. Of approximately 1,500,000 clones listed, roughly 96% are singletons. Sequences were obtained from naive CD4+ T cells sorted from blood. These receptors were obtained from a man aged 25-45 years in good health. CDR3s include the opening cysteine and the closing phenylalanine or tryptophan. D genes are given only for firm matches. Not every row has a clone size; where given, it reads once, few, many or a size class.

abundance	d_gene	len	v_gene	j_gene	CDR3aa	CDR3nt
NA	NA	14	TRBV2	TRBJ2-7	CASSLALSSYEQYF	TGTGCCAGCAGTTTGGCGCTCAGCTCCTACGAGCAGTACTTC
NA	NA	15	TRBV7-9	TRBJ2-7	CASSLFNTYSYEQYF	TGTGCCAGCAGCTTATTCAACACTTACTCCTACGAGCAGTACTTC
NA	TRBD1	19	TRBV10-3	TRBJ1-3	CAISVHLGQGDSSGNTIYF	TGTGCCATCAGTGTACATTTGGGACAGGGTGACTCCTCTGGAAACACCATATATTTT
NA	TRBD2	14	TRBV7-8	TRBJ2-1	CASSLVGVAGAMFF	TGTGCCAGCAGCTTAGTAGGGGTAGCGGGAGCTATGTTCTTC
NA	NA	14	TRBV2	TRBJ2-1	CASTDRSRIGEQFF	TGTGCCAGCACCGACAGGAGTCGGATTGGTGAGCAGTTCTTC
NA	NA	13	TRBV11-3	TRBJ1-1	CASSLNPNTEAFF	TGTGCCAGCAGCTTAAACCCTAACACTGAAGCTTTCTTT
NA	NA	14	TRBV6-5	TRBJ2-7	CASSYSSGYYEQYF	TGTGCCAGCAGTTACTCGTCAGGTTACTACGAGCAGTACTTC
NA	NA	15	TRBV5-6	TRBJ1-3	CASSLGRGSGNTIYF	TGTGCCAGCAGCTTGGGAAGGGGTAGTGGAAACACCATATATTTT
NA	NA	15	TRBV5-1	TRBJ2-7	CASSLAMLGTYEQYF	TGCGCCAGCAGCTTGGCTATGTTAGGAACCTACGAGCAGTACTTC
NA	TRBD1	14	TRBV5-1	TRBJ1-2	CASSHGQGAQGYTF	TGCGCCAGCAGCCATGGACAGGGGGCACAAGGCTACACCTTC
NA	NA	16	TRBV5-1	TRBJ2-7	CASSLAGKTSNYEQYF	TGCGCCAGCAGCTTGGCGGGAAAGACGTCGAACTACGAGCAGTACTTC
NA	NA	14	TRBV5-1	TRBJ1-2	CASSLRPPARSYTF	TGCGCCAGCAGCTTGAGACCCCCGGCAAGAAGCTACACCTTC
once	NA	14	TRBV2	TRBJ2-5	CASSRTAHQETQYF	TGTGCCAGCAGTAGGACGGCTCACCAAGAGACCCAGTACTTC
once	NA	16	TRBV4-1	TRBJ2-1	CASSQGAGGGINEQFF	TGCGCCAGCAGCCAGGGGGCTGGAGGAGGAATTAATGAGCAGTTCTTC
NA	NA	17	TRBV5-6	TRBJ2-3	CASSFSPPAPGADTQYF	TGTGCCAGCAGCTTCTCTCCACCGGCGCCTGGCGCAGATACGCAGTATTTT
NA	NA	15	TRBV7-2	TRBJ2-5	CASSLEFRSLETQYF	TGTGCCAGCAGCTTAGAGTTTAGATCGCTAGAGACCCAGTACTTC
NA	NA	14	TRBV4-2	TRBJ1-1	CASSQDKRNTEAFF	TGTGCCAGCAGCCAAGATAAACGTAACACTGAAGCTTTCTTT
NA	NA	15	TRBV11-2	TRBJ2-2	CASSPPRGATGELFF	TGTGCCAGCAGCCCCCCCAGGGGCGCCACCGGGGAGCTGTTTTTT
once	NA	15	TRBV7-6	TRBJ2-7	CASSPDSRNPYEQYF	TGTGCCAGCAGTCCGGACAGCCGTAACCCCTACGAGCAGTACTTC
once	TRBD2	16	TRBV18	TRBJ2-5	CASSQLAGGPQETQYF	TGTGCCAGCTCACAACTAGCGGGAGGGCCCCAAGAGACCCAGTACTTC
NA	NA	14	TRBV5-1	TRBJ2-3	CASSWDSHTDTQYF	TGCGCCAGCAGCTGGGACTCCCACACAGATACGCAGTATTTT
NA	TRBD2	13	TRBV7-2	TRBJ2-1	CANSLGREYEQFF	TGTGCCAACTCTCTGGGGCGGGAGTATGAGCAGTTCTTC
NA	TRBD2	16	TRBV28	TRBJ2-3	CASSPSRTSGWDTQYF	TGTGCCAGCAGCCCTTCCCGGACTAGCGGATGGGATACGCAGTATTTT
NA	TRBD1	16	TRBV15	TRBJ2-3	CATSRRQGPITDTQYF	TGTGCCACCAGCAGAAGACAGGGGCCCATCACAGATACGCAGTATTTT
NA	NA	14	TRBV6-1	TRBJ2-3	CASLRASSTDTQYF	TGTGCCAGCCTAAGGGCTAGTAGCACAGATACGCAGTATTTT
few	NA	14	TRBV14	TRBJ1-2	CASSPGTDLYGYTF	TGTGCCAGCAGCCCCGGGACCGACCTATATGGCTACACCTTC
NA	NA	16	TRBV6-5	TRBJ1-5	CASSYYPQGSNQPQHF	TGTGCCAGCAGTTACTACCCGCAGGGAAGCAATCAGCCCCAGCATTTT
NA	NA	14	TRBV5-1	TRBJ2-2	CASSLSTNTGELFF	TGCGCCAGCAGCTTGAGCACGAACACCGGGGAGCTGTTTTTT
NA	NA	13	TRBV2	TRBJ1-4	CASSGFGNEKLFF	TGTGCCAGCAGCGGGTTCGGAAATGAAAAACTGTTTTTT
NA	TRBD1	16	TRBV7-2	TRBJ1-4	CASSTRTRQGAKKLFF	TGTGCCAGCAGCACCAGGACCCGACAGGGGGCTAAAAAACTGTTTTTT
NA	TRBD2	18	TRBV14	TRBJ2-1	CASSQRLAGANYYDEQFF	TGTGCCAGCAGCCAACGGCTAGCGGGAGCTAACTATTACGATGAGCAGTTCTTC
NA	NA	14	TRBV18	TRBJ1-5	CASSPGNSNQPQHF	TGTGCCAGCTCACCAGGGAATAGCAATCAGCCCCAGCATTTT
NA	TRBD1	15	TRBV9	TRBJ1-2	CASSVSGQGDYGYTF	TGTGCCAGCAGCGTCAGCGGACAGGGTGACTATGGCTACACCTTC
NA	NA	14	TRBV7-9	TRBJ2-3	CASSLWLTTDTQYF	TGTGCCAGCAGCTTATGGCTAACCACAGATACGCAGTATTTT
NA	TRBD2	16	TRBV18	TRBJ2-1	CASSPSVEGGRGEQFF	TGTGCCAGCTCACCCTCCGTAGAGGGAGGGAGAGGTGAGCAGTTCTTC
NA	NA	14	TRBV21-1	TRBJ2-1	CASSPQVIAGEQFF	TGTGCCAGCAGCCCGCAGGTGATAGCAGGTGAGCAGTTCTTC
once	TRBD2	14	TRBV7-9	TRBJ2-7	CASSLEVLANEQYF	TGTGCCAGCAGCTTAGAGGTACTAGCGAACGAGCAGTACTTC
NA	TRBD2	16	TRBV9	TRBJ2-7	CASSASSGKGAYEQYF	TGTGCCAGCAGCGCCTCTAGCGGGAAGGGCGCCTACGAGCAGTACTTC
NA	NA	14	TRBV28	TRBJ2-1	CATASGGPYNEQFF	TGTGCCACCGCGTCGGGGGGCCCCTACAATGAGCAGTTCTTC
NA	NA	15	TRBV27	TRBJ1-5	CASSSLGGKNQPQHF	TGTGCCAGCAGTTCCCTGGGGGGGAAAAATCAGCCCCAGCATTTT
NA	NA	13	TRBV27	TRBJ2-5	CASSLFGWETQYF	TGTGCCAGCAGTTTATTCGGCTGGGAGACCCAGTACTTC
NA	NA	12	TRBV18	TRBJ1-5	CASSPRDQPQHF	TGTGCCAGCTCACCCAGGGATCAGCCCCAGCATTTT
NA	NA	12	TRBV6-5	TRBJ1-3	CASRSSGNTIYF	TGTGCCAGCAGGAGCTCTGGAAACACCATATATTTT
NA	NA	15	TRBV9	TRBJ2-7	CASSAGQGGPYEQYF	TGTGCCAGCAGCGCCGGACAGGGAGGGCCCTACGAGCAGTACTTC
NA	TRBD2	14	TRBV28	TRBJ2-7	CASSISGSTNEQYF	TGTGCCAGCAGTATTAGCGGGAGTACGAACGAGCAGTACTTC
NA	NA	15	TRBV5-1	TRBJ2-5	CASSLGTSQGETQYF	TGCGCCAGCAGCTTGGGGACTAGTCAGGGGGAGACCCAGTACTTC
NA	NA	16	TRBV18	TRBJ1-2	CASSPIADPSIYGYTF	TGTGCCAGCTCACCAATAGCGGATCCCTCAATATATGGCTACACCTTC
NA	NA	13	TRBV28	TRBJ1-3	CASSSPNQNTIYF	TGTGCCAGCAGTTCCCCTAACCAGAACACCATATATTTT
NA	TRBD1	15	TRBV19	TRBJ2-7	CASSPGQGFAYEQYF	TGTGCCAGTAGTCCGGGACAGGGGTTCGCCTACGAGCAGTACTTC